This T cell receptor beta chain was sequenced during a study of T cells in Graves' hyperthyroidism and ophthalmopathy. Only a few counts were recorded for this clonotype. This CDR3 is built from 19 residues. The ends lost 3 bases at V and 7 bases at J; junction bases unmatched: 18. Germline V CDR1 and CDR2: LNHNV, YYDKDF (reference sequence). Authors of the study amplified TCR beta CDR3 regions from RNA transcripts. The primer set for the first-round RT-PCR of the TCR CDR3 was HTBI. TCRdb reprocessed the multiplex PCR reads via MiXCR and lists one record per CDR3 protein. Here the sample spans 500,000 to 600,000 distinct CDR3 sequences, 16% being singletons.

The TCR comes from a woman between 18 and 29 years old with Graves' hyperthyroidism. The sample comprised blood. The V call is TRBV15, the J call TRBJ2-1; the match to TRBD2 covers 10 bases. The CDR3 reads CATSSSGNEREGPWNEQFF. CDR3 sequence (DNA): TGTGCCACCAGCAGTAGTGGAAACGAGCGGGAGGGCCCTTGGAATGAGCAGTTCTTC.